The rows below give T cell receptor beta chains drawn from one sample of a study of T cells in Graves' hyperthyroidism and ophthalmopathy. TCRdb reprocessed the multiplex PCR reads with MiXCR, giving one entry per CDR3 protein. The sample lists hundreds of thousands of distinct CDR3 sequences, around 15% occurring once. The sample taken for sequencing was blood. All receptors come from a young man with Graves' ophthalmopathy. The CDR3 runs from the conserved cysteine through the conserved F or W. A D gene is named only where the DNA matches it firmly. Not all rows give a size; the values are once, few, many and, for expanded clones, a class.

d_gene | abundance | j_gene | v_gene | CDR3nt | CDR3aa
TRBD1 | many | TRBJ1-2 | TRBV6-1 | TGTGCCAGCAGTGAAACGGGACAGGGGAACTATGGCTACACCTTC | CASSETGQGNYGYTF
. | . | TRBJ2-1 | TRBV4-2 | TGTGCCAGCAGCCAAGAGTGGGGACAATCCTACTACGAGCAGTTCTTC | CASSQEWGQSYYEQFF
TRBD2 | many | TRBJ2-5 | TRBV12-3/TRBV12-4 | TGTGCCAGCAGTTTTTTACCCGGGACTAGCGGGGCCGAGACCCAGTACTTC | CASSFLPGTSGAETQYF
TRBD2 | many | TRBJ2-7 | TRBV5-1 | TGCGCCAGCAGCTTGGAGACTAGCGGGTACTCCTACGAGCAGTACTTC | CASSLETSGYSYEQYF
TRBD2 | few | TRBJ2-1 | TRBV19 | TGTGCCAGTAGTGTTACTAGCGGGATCTACAATGAGCAGTTCTTC | CASSVTSGIYNEQFF
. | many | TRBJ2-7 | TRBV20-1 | TGCAGTGCCAAGGACGGTACCTACGAGCAGTACTTC | CSAKDGTYEQYF
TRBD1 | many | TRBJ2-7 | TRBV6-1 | TGTGCCAGCAACATTTACGGGACAGACTCCTACGAGCAGTACTTC | CASNIYGTDSYEQYF
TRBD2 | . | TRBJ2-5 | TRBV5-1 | TGCGCCAGCGCCTCTGGAGCGGGGGGCCAAGAGACCCAGTACTTC | CASASGAGGQETQYF
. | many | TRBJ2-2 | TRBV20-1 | TGCAGTGCTACCCGGGAGAACACCGGGGAGCTGTTTTTT | CSATRENTGELFF
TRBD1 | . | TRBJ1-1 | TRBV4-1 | TGCGCCAGCAGCCAAGACAGGGGGCTTAGGTTGAACACTGAAGCTTTCTTT | CASSQDRGLRLNTEAFF
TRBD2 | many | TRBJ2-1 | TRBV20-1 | TGCAGTGCTAGTGCCTTTGGGACTAGCGGGAGTAGTGAGCAGTTCTTC | CSASAFGTSGSSEQFF
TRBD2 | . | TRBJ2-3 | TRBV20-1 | TGCAGTGCTAGAGGGCTCCCTAGCGGGAGAGCAGATACGCAGTATTTT | CSARGLPSGRADTQYF
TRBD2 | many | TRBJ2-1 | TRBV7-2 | TGTGCCAGCAGCTTAGTAACTAGCGCCACCTACAATGAGCAGTTCTTC | CASSLVTSATYNEQFF
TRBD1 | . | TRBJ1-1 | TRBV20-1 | TGCAGTGCGTCCCAGGGGGTCCACACTGAAGCTTTCTTT | CSASQGVHTEAFF
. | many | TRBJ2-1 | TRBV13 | TGTGCCAGCAGCCCGACTCGCCGACTTTACAATGAGCAGTTCTTC | CASSPTRRLYNEQFF
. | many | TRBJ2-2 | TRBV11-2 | TGTGCCAGCAGCTTATTTTCCGGGGAGCTGTTTTTT | CASSLFSGELFF
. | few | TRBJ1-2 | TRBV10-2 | TGCGCCAGCAATCTCCGAGGGGGAAGTGGCTACACCTTC | CASNLRGGSGYTF
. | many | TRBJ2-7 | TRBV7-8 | TGTGCCAGCAGCCCTCAGGTAACGGAACCCTACGAGCAGTACTTC | CASSPQVTEPYEQYF
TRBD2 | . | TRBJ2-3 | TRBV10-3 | TGTGCCATCAGTCAGCGGGAGGGCACAGATACGCAGTATTTT | CAISQREGTDTQYF
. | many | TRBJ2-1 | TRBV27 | TGTGCCACACTCCCGCGGGTACGCCTCTACCGATCACGGGAGAACGACAATGAGCAGTTCTTC | CATLPRVRLYRSRENDNEQFF
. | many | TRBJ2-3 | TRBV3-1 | TGTGCCAGCAGCCCCTTAATTAGTTTTAGCGTCAGGGATACGCAGTATTTT | CASSPLISFSVRDTQYF
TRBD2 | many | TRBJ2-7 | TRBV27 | TGTGCCAGCAAGGGACTAGCGGGAGAGCAGTACTTC | CASKGLAGEQYF
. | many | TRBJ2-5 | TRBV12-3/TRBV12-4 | TGTGCCAGCAGTCCCGGACAGGGCGGGGGGAAAGAGACCCAGTACTTC | CASSPGQGGGKETQYF
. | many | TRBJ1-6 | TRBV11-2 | TGTGCCAGCAGCTGGCGGGACATCGATAATTCACCCCTCCACTTT | CASSWRDIDNSPLHF
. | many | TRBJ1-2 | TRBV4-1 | TGCGCCAGCAGCCAAGACTGGCGAGGCTATGGCTACACCTTC | CASSQDWRGYGYTF
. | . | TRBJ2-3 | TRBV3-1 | TGTGCCAGCAGCTTGCGACTAGTTGTGTCAGATACGCAGTATTTT | CASSLRLVVSDTQYF
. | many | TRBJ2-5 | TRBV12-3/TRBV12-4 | TGTGCCAGCAGCAAGACAGTCCTACGGGAGACCCAGTACTTC | CASSKTVLRETQYF
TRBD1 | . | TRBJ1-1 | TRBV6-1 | TGTGCCAGCAGTTACAAGGGACAGACGAACACTGAAGCTTTCTTT | CASSYKGQTNTEAFF
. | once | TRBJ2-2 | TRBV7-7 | TGTGCTAGCAGCTTAAGTTTCGGCACCGGGGAGCTGTTTTTT | CASSLSFGTGELFF
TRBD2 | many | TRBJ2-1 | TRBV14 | TGTGCCAGCAGCCAAGATATAGCGGGAGCCTACAATGAGCAGTTCTTC | CASSQDIAGAYNEQFF
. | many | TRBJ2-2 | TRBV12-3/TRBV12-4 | TGTGCCAGCAGTTTTTGGCTTTCGCGGAACACCGGGGAGCTGTTTTTT | CASSFWLSRNTGELFF
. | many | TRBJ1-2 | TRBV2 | TGTGCCAGCAGGGAGAACTATGGCTACACCTTC | CASRENYGYTF
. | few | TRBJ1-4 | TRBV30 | TGTGCCTTTGACGGGGGCGGAGAAAAACTGTTTTTT | CAFDGGGEKLFF